This T cell receptor beta chain stems from a study of cytomegalovirus exposure and HLA in healthy donors (dated by TCRdb to about 2017). General notes on the study: According to an earlier analysis of 587 of the donors, about 190 million T cells yielded 120 million or so unique TCR beta sequences and 276 Gb of sequence data. Five DR-DQ haplotypes were treated as single units for association and clustering because of strong linkage in the cohort. The genetic ancestry cluster associated with self-reported Caucasian donors included around 76% of the roughly 380 genotyped donors. The T cell repertoires of around 670 subjects were profiled by immunosequencing and related to cytomegalovirus serostatus. HLA typing included class I and class II loci at four-digit resolution. To decide whether each TCR beta V gene segment behaved as functional or pseudogenic, an earlier analysis of 587 of the donors relied on high-throughput TCR beta sequencing. An early release that covered roughly 600 HLA-typed donors contained approximately 300 gigabases of sequencing data and around 85 million unique TCR sequences. Among 398 genotyped donors of the cohort, an average of approximately 250,000 unique TCR beta nucleotide sequences were sequenced per donor, about a sixth of them non-productive. Rather than using new phenotypic data, the later analysis identified candidate immune exposures from TCR beta sequences and from how often those sequences occurred across donors. A later analysis re-examined previously published TCR beta repertoires from around 670 donors and added high-resolution HLA genotyping to investigate patterns of TCR occurrence. In addition to the first cohort of roughly 670 subjects, a separate validation cohort of 120 different subjects was used. Donor age, sex, ethnicity and CMV serostatus were compiled alongside the repertoire data. In a later genetic analysis, genome-wide SNP genotypes for about 65% of the roughly 700 donors were used, and that subset was treated as a discovery cohort. Typing coverage differed by locus: A, B, C, DRB1 and DQB1 were typed in roughly 629-630 donors, DQA1 in about 560, DPA1 in over 600, and DPB1 in around 490. Every discovery cohort repertoire had been produced on one sequencing platform. The study was designed to test whether signatures of past pathogen exposure could be identified by cataloging public T cell receptors. High-throughput TCR immunosequencing, statistical association of individual TCRs with disease status, and machine learning were combined to predict cytomegalovirus infection status.

The receptor library was made with the immunoSEQ multiplex PCR assay. A mixture of 60 forward primers for TCR Vbeta segments and 13 reverse primers for TCR Jbeta segments was used in the multiplex PCR. A multiplex PCR assay on genomic DNA amplified the CDR3 region of rearranged TCR beta genes. The amplified TCR beta libraries were sequenced on the Illumina HiSeq System as 87-base-pair reads. From the authors' description of their analysis: A later analysis counted about 76 million unique TCR beta chains across the 650 to 700 repertoires, and roughly 9.9 million of these chains were shared by at least two donors. Raw reads were error-corrected and collapsed into unique sequences by a nearest-neighbor algorithm in which closely related sequences were merged to remove PCR and sequencing errors. CDR3 sequences were aligned to IMGT reference sequences to assign V, D and J gene segments. For a sequence to be retained, a match of at least six nucleotides was required to both a V gene segment and a J gene segment. Rearrangements were classified as productive when the CDR3 lacked stop codons and remained in frame with V and J, and all other rearrangements were classified as non-productive. CDR3 was defined according to IMGT convention as the region running from the second conserved V-encoded cysteine to the conserved J-encoded phenylalanine. In an earlier analysis of roughly 580 of the donors, sequences lacking an unambiguous match to a single V gene segment were excluded. An earlier analysis of just under 600 of the donors called V segments functional above 56.7% productive rearrangements and segregating when the between-donor standard deviation exceeded 5%. A statistical classification framework was developed to diagnose cytomegalovirus status using the catalog of TCR beta chain sequences. In a later analysis, V and J genes were assigned by comparing TCR nucleotide sequences against IMGT/GENE-DB human TR gene sequences. A later analysis assigned CDR3 sequences and most-parsimonious VDJ recombination scenarios with the TCRdist pipeline. In a later analysis, each TCR beta chain was defined by its CDR3 amino acid sequence together with its V-gene family, and reads lacking a unique V-gene family were excluded. To address suspected cross-contamination and a sequencing artifact, a later analysis removed 450 to 700 highly shared, low-generation-probability nucleotide sequences. In a later analysis, a clonal expansion index for each public chain was calculated from normalized within-repertoire ranks of inferred template counts. In a later analysis, generation probabilities were computed with a VDJ recombination model fitted to out-of-frame rearrangements, and the resulting probabilities were checked against IGoR. In a later analysis, TCR-TCR, TCR-HLA and TCR-CMV co-occurrence was scored with hypergeometric tests, and a repertoire-size bias correction was applied to TCR pairs. In a later analysis, false discovery rates were estimated by permuting HLA or CMV assignments 20 times. In a later analysis, co-occurring TCRs were grouped with DBSCAN, and TCRdist sequence similarity was added when clustering was performed within HLA-allele-positive subsets. Repertoires with fewer than 30,000 or more than 120,000 public chains, plus five repertoires with anomalous nucleotide sharing, were excluded from co-occurrence clustering. Not all clones reach the TCRdb copy of this immuneACCESS table, which keeps in-frame sequences only. Checked studies attribute under half of the gap to unresolved V genes and leave the rest unexplained. Clone size and the V and J calls come from that table; the DNA yielded D and trimming. For this sample the table gives around 65,000 clones, of which 85% were detected only once. The biggest ten clones account for over 8.5% of the sample.

The CDR3 has 16 amino acids, counting the end cysteine and phenylalanine. This entry keeps only the CDR3 DNA: 48 bases, framed from base 1. Looking up the germline V gene (reference sequence) yields CDR1 MNHEY and CDR2 SMNVEV. Trimmed from V: 2 bases; trimmed from J: 0 bases; junction bases lacking a gene match: 4. The cohort was made up of several hundred healthy bone marrow donors. At the time of sampling, all cohort members were nominally healthy, though unrecorded immune exposures were likely present. The donor was CMV seronegative and was included in the group of a few hundred seronegative cohort members. A peripheral blood sample was collected from each donor, and TCR beta sequencing was performed on peripheral blood mononuclear cells. The Qiagen DNeasy Blood Extraction Kit was used to extract genomic DNA from the blood cell samples. The paper as a whole reports these results and caveats: A further reported finding was that TCR beta sequences accurately predicted the HLA-A and HLA-B alleles for most subjects in the first cohort. A later analysis reported that several top co-occurrence clusters appeared linked to parvovirus B19, influenza, CMV and Epstein-Barr virus. It was suggested by the authors that the approach could potentially be generalized to other disease states and immunological phenotypes. Specific HLA alleles were associated with 15,000 to 20,000 TCR beta sequences at a false discovery rate of 0.05 in a later analysis. When HLA alleles, especially DR and DQ, strongly co-occurred, TCR associations were difficult to assign to individual alleles. Across donors, most TCR sequences were observed very rarely, whereas some public TCRs were present in many individuals. A later genetic analysis associated a missense DCLRE1C variant with V-gene and J-gene trimming of TCR beta chains, and an independent cohort replicated the association. A later genetic analysis reported fewer N-insertions in productive TCRs among donors in an Asian-associated ancestry cluster than the roughly 620-donor mean. In a later analysis, HLA-associated TCR beta chains showed more clonal expansion and lower generation probabilities than non-associated chains that were equally common. The sequencing pipeline was judged likely to have produced a cluster of highly shared sequence variants as a technical artifact. Because HLA typing was missing for some donors at each locus, association tests included only the typed subset. A later analysis found that TCR association rates varied across HLA loci, with DRB1 alleles showing the most associated TCRs and HLA-C alleles the fewest. Because the 87-base-pair reads could not distinguish some IMGT-functional V segments, including TRBV6-2 and TRBV6-3, those segments were excluded. Sequencing depth was assumed to be roughly uniform across donors in the presence/absence analyses, though that assumption may not hold. The earlier analysis of about 600 of the donors excluded around 17 rarely observed V segments, including chromosome 9 orphons, because counts were too low. For the cohort, immune exposure information was limited to CMV serostatus. In an earlier analysis of around 600 of the donors, most TCR beta V segments were observed in productive rearrangements about 90% or about 30% of the time, broadly matching IMGT annotations. In vitro tests confirmed that a few of the cytomegalovirus-associated TCR beta chains recognize cytomegalovirus antigens. This cohort had only TCR beta chains sequenced, and the lack of alpha or paired-chain data limited which features could be detected. The classifier was reported to diagnose cytomegalovirus status with high specificity and sensitivity in both the original and validation cohorts. In the study, approximately 160 TCR beta chains were listed as associated with cytomegalovirus. Linkage disequilibrium might explain the correlated functional status among segregating V segments, but an unknown experimental factor could not be ruled out. In a later analysis, most CMV-associated TCR beta chains were found to appear HLA-restricted, with HLA associations seemingly driven largely by CMV exposure.

For this clone: The clone's antigen remains unknown. No base quality information exists; no much larger clone differs at one position.

The chain employs TRBV27 and TRBJ1-3; TRBD1 matches 7 bases in the middle. The source is a female donor in good health and CMV-seronegative. The specimen sequenced was PBMCs. The bases are TGTGCCAGCAGTTTAGCGGGACAGACCTCTGGAAACACCATATATTTT. Translated, it reads CASSLAGQTSGNTIYF.